The subject of this entry is one TCR beta chain. Its antigen is not yet known. Base qualities are not provided; no much larger clone lies one nucleotide away. V is pared back by 4 bases and J by 10 bases, with 13 bases lying between the germline termini. Counted from cysteine to phenylalanine, this CDR3 has 12 amino acids. Only CDR3 DNA remains: 36 bases, in frame from the first base. From the germline V gene, CDR1 is SGHTA and CDR2 is FQGNSA. This specimen comes from a study of OX40 agonist ivuxolimab in advanced cancers. The study in broad terms: Ivuxolimab was an agonistic, fully human IgG2 monoclonal antibody directed against OX40 (CD134), a costimulatory receptor. Intravenous ivuxolimab was administered to patients every 2 weeks at six dose levels: 0.01, 0.1, 0.3, 1.5, 3 and 10 mg/kg. Of the approximately 54 dose-escalation patients, hepatocellular carcinoma was present in about 20, melanoma in approximately 15, renal cell carcinoma in 9 and head and neck cancer in 9. In the dose-escalation cohort, 82.7% of patients were male, and the mean age was around 60 years, with a range of roughly 20 to 79. Prior anti-PD-1, anti-PD-L1 or anti-CTLA-4 therapy was permitted, and checkpoint inhibitors had been received by around 39% of dose-escalation patients. Partial responses were achieved by three dose-escalation patients, of whom one had hepatocellular carcinoma and two had cutaneous melanoma. The point of sequencing TCRbeta in the periphery was to test whether ivuxolimab changed TCR sequence diversity and drove clonal T-cell expansion. The monotherapy dose-escalation portion (N ≈ 56 patients) of the phase I ivuxolimab trial is reported in the paper. The investigation overall reported the following: Antigen specificity was not determined for the clonally expanded peripheral T cells. On average, CD8+ T cells showed more expanded clones than CD4+ T cells after ivuxolimab. Low levels of normalized T-cell clonal expansion were also seen in some nonresponding patients. In the 0.1-3.0 mg/kg groups, partial responders had among the lowest normalized peripheral clonal expansion, particularly in CD8+ T cells. At doses of 0.1 to 3.0 mg/kg, clonal expansion of both CD4+ and CD8+ T cells in blood was seen between baseline and week 6.

The trial excluded patients who had a history of autoimmune disease or who were on systemic immunosuppression. Peripheral blood for TCR sequencing was collected from all dose cohorts at baseline, on cycle 4 day 1, and on cycle 7 day 1. The samples were taken from a phase I, first-in-human, multicenter, open-label dose-escalation trial of ivuxolimab. Adults with locally advanced or metastatic melanoma, renal cell, hepatocellular, or head and neck squamous cell carcinoma were enrolled in the trial. Before TCR sequencing, CD4+ and CD8+ T cells were separately sorted from peripheral blood. Genomic DNA was isolated from the sorted cells so that the TCRbeta CDR3 region could be sequenced. The immunoSEQ Assay was used to sequence the TCRbeta CDR3 regions. The immuneACCESS repertoire file appears here via TCRdb, limited to in-frame rearrangements. These files lack a portion of the clones; in checked studies, under half of the deficit traces to unresolved V genes, and the cause of the others is not known. The sample table lists more than 80,000 clones, 70% to 90% of them with a count of one. The ten largest clonotypes hold more than 0.6% of the sample.

The V gene is TRBV7-2 and the J gene is TRBJ1-2, with no confident D gene call. This clonotype was sampled from an adult with an advanced solid tumor such as melanoma, head and neck, liver or kidney cancer. The material was CD4+ or CD8+ T cells sorted from blood, obtained in a trial of the OX40 agonist ivuxolimab. The DNA reads TGTGCCAGCAGCTCCCTAATGAATGACTACACCTTC. This gives the protein CASSSLMNDYTF.